The 14 T cell receptor beta chains presented below share a single source sample, sequenced in a study of blood T cell repertoires in COVID-19. The table came from immunoSEQ multiplex PCR; TCRdb's copy has only in-frame clones and leaves some out. The table records about 24,000 clones, about 72% of them present only once. The sequenced sample was peripheral blood. These receptors all come from a woman of 80 years or more with acute or convalescent COVID-19.

CDR3 in amino acids: CASTRSSLSGELFF. Written as DNA, the CDR3 is TGTGCCAGCACCAGATCTAGCTTGTCCGGGGAGCTGTTTTTT. This chain joins TRBV7-8 and TRBJ2-2; D perhaps matches TRBD2 (5 bases). The CDR3 is 14 residues long. Trimming shortened V by 7 bases and J by 6 bases, and 15 bases separated the two germline ends. Germline values: CDR1 SGHVS, CDR2 FQNEAQ.

The rearrangement joins TRBV7-2 to TRBJ2-2; TRBD2 matches at 7 bases. The V segment lost 0 bases and the J segment 3 bases; nucleotides outside the gene matches: 1. This CDR3 is built from 15 residues. Germline V gene lookup returns CDR1 SGHTA and CDR2 FQGNSA. The CDR3 protein is CASSLAGGYTGELFF. CDR3 coding DNA: TGTGCCAGCAGCTTAGCGGGAGGGTACACCGGGGAGCTGTTTTTT.

The rearrangement joins TRBV5-8 to TRBJ2-1; 7 bases map to TRBD2. CDR1 is SGHTS, CDR2 YDEGEE, per germline. With V trimmed by 5 bases and J by 2 bases, 7 bases remained unmatched. The CDR3 spans 15 residues. CDR3 DNA: TGTGCCAGCAGTAGACGGGGGGATGCCTACAATGAGCAGTTCTTC. Residues: CASSRRGDAYNEQFF.

In DNA form, the CDR3 reads TGCGCCAGCAGCCAAGGCGGGGGGGTCGAGACCCAGTACTTC. This encodes CASSQGGGVETQYF. This chain uses TRBV5-1 with TRBJ2-5; 9 bases are a match to TRBD2. Germline-derived CDR1 and CDR2 are SGHRS and YFSETQ. The CDR3 is made up of 14 amino acids. Trimming took 4 bases from V and 5 from J; bases not matched to a gene: 6.

This chain joins TRBV5-6 and TRBJ2-7, with a weak D call TRBD1 (6 bases). The CDR3 has 14 residues. V was trimmed by 0 bases and J by 3 bases, leaving 10 bases between them. Germline V gives CDR1 SGHDT, CDR2 YYEEEE. This chain's CDR3 is CASSLGPQGYEQYF. In DNA, the CDR3 is TGTGCCAGCAGCTTGGGGCCACAGGGCTACGAGCAGTACTTC.

Only a few counts were recorded for this clone. The chain employs TRBV5-4 and TRBJ1-3; perhaps TRBD1 as D (5 bases). Trimming stripped 2 bases from V and 2 bases from J, with 11 bases between. In germline, CDR1 is SGHNT, CDR2 YYREEE (reference sequence). This CDR3 contains 15 residues. Here the CDR3 reads CASSFGAGPGNTIYF. CDR3 nucleotide sequence: TGTGCCAGCAGCTTTGGGGCCGGGCCTGGAAACACCATATATTTT.

The sample holds many counts of this clone. The chain combines TRBV7-9 with TRBJ2-1; TRBD1 is a possible D gene (5 bases). The CDR3 sequence is 11 residues long. V was pared by 7 bases and J by 9 bases, with 10 bases between. CDR1 SEHNR and CDR2 FQNEAQ come from the germline V gene (reference sequence). Here the CDR3 DNA reads TGTGCCAGCAAGGGGCTGAGTGAGCAGTTCTTC. It is translated as CASKGLSEQFF. Full variable domain (missing parts from reference TRBV7-9 and TRBJ2-1): DTGVSQNPRHKITKRGQNVTFRCDPISEHNRLYWYRQTLGQGPEFLTYFQNEAQLEKSRLLSDRFSAERPKGSFSTLEIQRTEQGDSAMYLCASKGLSEQFFGPGTRLTVL.

The rearrangement joins TRBV2 to TRBJ2-7; 7 positions match TRBD2. CDR1 and CDR2 (germline): SNHLY, FYNNEI. With 3 bases clipped from V and 3 bases from J, the junction kept 5 bases outside the gene matches. The CDR3 totals 14 residues. The CDR3 reads CASSEWGGGYEQYF. As DNA, the CDR3 is TGTGCCAGCAGTGAGTGGGGCGGGGGCTACGAGCAGTACTTC.

The V and J genes are TRBV2 and TRBJ1-4; D is possibly TRBD1 (5 bases). V gave up 4 bases and J gave up 6 bases, with 12 bases separating them. This CDR3 is 14 amino acids long. Germline V gene lookup returns CDR1 SNHLY and CDR2 FYNNEI. The CDR3 nucleotides read TGTGCCAGCAGTGGAGACAGACCTTATGAAAAACTGTTTTTT. Translation gives CASSGDRPYEKLFF.

This clone has only a few counts. The rearrangement uses TRBV5-8 and TRBJ1-2; 7 nucleotides line up with TRBD1. The CDR3 is made up of 14 amino acids. Trimming removed 0 bases from V and 5 bases from J; junction bases left unmatched: 4. Looked up from germline, CDR1 is SGHTS and CDR2 is YDEGEE. CDR3 nucleotide sequence: TGTGCCAGCAGCTTGGTGGGGACAGATTATGGCTACACCTTC. Protein sequence: CASSLVGTDYGYTF.

CDR3 DNA sequence: TGTGCCAGCAGTTACTCGTCCACAGGGTTGAATCAGCCCCAGCATTTT. Amino acid sequence: CASSYSSTGLNQPQHF. The gene calls are TRBV6-5 and TRBJ1-5; maybe TRBD1 (6 bases). The germline V and J ends were trimmed by 0 bases and 4 bases, with 13 bases remaining between them. CDR3 length: 16 residues. Germline CDR1 MNHEY, CDR2 SVGAGI.

The chain is built from TRBV6-5 and TRBJ1-4; the D gene is possibly TRBD1 (5 bases). Germline V gives CDR1 MNHEY, CDR2 SVGAGI. V lost 6 bases, J lost 2 bases, and 10 bases lay in between. This CDR3 region has 14 residues. Written as DNA, the CDR3 is TGTGCCAGCAGCACAGGCCAGACTAATGAAAAACTGTTTTTT. This translates into CASSTGQTNEKLFF.

This clone was seen just once. One end of the junction varies from germline; a read error may be responsible. The chain combines TRBV7-2 with TRBJ1-6; 7 bases agree with TRBD1. The CDR3 extends over 17 amino acids. Germline assignment: CDR1 SGHTA and CDR2 FQGNSA. This CDR3 is CAGSLDYRSRGYSPLHF. The CDR3 coding sequence is TGTGCCGGCAGCTTAGACTACAGAAGCAGGGGGTATTCACCCCTCCACTTT.

This clone was found a few times. This sequence joins TRBV10-3 and TRBJ2-7; 12 bases agree with TRBD2. CDR1 ENHRY and CDR2 SYGVKD come from the germline V gene. The V and J ends lost 7 bases and 0 bases, in that order; junction bases with no gene match: 4. The CDR3 has 15 residues. The CDR3 bases are TGTGCCATCACTAGCGGGGGGGCCAGCTCCTACGAGCAGTACTTC. Amino acids: CAITSGGASSYEQYF.